This TCR beta chain is drawn from a study of blood T cell repertoires in COVID-19. About the research overall: T cells, B-cell-depleted T cells, or PBMCs provided the cDNA or gDNA that served as material.

CDR3 length equals 16 residues. The germline gives CDR1 LGHDT, CDR2 YNNKEL (reference sequence). Trimming took 2 bases from V and 4 from J; bases not matched to a gene: 6. TCRdb keeps only in-frame clones here, not all; method: immunoSEQ multiplex PCR. The table has approximately 140,000 clones, approximately 86% seen once. Those enrolled, adults aged roughly 18 to 90 years, came from 25 or so US areas. Assignment of participants to cohorts was predicated upon participant-reported clinical history. Those designated as exposed participants met a COVID-19 case within 2 weeks before study entry. This TCR derives from a woman aged 40 to 55 who had been exposed to COVID-19. Sequenced: PBMCs or T cells enriched from blood (not recorded which). V is TRBV3-1 (or the pseudogene TRBV3-2) and J is TRBJ2-7; TRBD2 matches at 12 bases. For the CDR3, the DNA is TGTGCCAGCAGCCAACTAGGACTAGCGGGGACTTACGAGCAGTACTTC. It specifies CASSQLGLAGTYEQYF.